The 12 T cell receptor beta chains given below trace back to one sample, sequenced in a study of T cell responses to AZD1222 COVID-19 vaccine (dated by TCRdb to the early 2020s). Library preparation employed the immunoSEQ multiplex PCR assay. The table comes from immuneACCESS by way of TCRdb, which keeps in-frame sequences with V and J called. Part of the clones is missing from these tables; in studies checked, under half for an unresolved V gene and the rest for unknown reasons. This sample has about 70,000 clones in its table, and around 83% of those were observed once. The ten largest make up around 9.8% of the sample. Taken with the paper, the label for time point translates to: baseline before first vaccination. The source material was peripheral blood, sampled on day 0 of AZD1222 vaccination. All receptors derive from an adult in good health.

The chain carries TRBV30 and TRBJ2-7; TRBD2 aligns across 7 bases. CDR1 is GTSNPN and CDR2 is SVGIG in the germline V gene (reference sequence). With 5 bases clipped from V and 3 bases from J, the junction kept 7 bases outside the gene matches. The CDR3 runs to 13 residues. The CDR3 nucleotides are TGTGCCTGGGCCCTGGGGGGGGGCTACGAGCAGTACTTC. This sequence encodes CAWALGGGYEQYF.

The chain joins TRBV3-1 (or the pseudogene TRBV3-2) to TRBJ1-1; D is uncertain. Trimming stripped 2 bases from V and 1 base from J, with 11 bases between. Per the germline V gene, CDR1 is LGHDT and CDR2 is YNNKEL (reference sequence). The CDR3 covers 15 residues. CDR3 amino acids: CASSQQLGGNTEAFF. As DNA, the CDR3 is TGTGCCAGCAGCCAACAGTTGGGCGGGAACACTGAAGCTTTCTTT.

The chain joins TRBV7-2 to TRBJ1-2; D gene unclear. Trimming took off 6 bases at V and 9 bases at J, with 14 bases between the two ends. Germline V gives CDR1 SGHTA, CDR2 FQGNSA. CDR3 length equals 12 residues. CDR3 sequence: CASSPYERSYTF. For the CDR3, the DNA is TGTGCCAGCAGTCCTTACGAGAGGAGCTACACCTTC. The full variable domain, with the rest looked up from reference TRBV7-2 and TRBJ1-2, is GAGVSQSPSNKVTEKGKDVELRCDPISGHTALYWYRQSLGQGLEFLIYFQGNSAPDKSGLPSDRFSAERTGGSVSTLTIQRTQQEDSAVYLCASSPYERSYTFGSGTRLTVV.

V usage is TRBV19 and J usage is TRBJ2-1, with D possibly matching TRBD1 (6 bases). Germline V gives CDR1 LNHDA, CDR2 SQIVND (reference sequence). This CDR3 region has 12 residues. The ends were cut back, 10 bases at V and 3 bases at J, with 10 bases in the middle. CDR3 nucleotides: TGTGCCACCCGGGACAACTACAATGAGCAGTTCTTC. Its translation: CATRDNYNEQFF.

This chain connects TRBV6-5 to TRBJ2-1; 10 bases are a match to TRBD2. V lost 6 bases and J lost 6; bases outside the gene matches: 5. From germline, CDR1 is MNHEY and CDR2 SVGAGI. CDR3 length equals 14 residues. In DNA form, the CDR3 reads TGTGCCAGCAGCCTAGCGGGGGAGACCAATGAGCAGTTCTTC. This translates into CASSLAGETNEQFF.

This chain joins TRBV10-3 and TRBJ1-4; D possibly corresponds to TRBD1 (5 bases). The ends were cut back, 10 bases at V and 7 bases at J, with 31 bases in the middle. The CDR3 is 18 residues long. Per the germline V gene, CDR1 is ENHRY and CDR2 is SYGVKD. This CDR3 reads CATSQTSGLIREGEKLFF. CDR3 coding DNA: TGTGCCACATCGCAGACCTCGGGACTCATACGAGAGGGTGAAAAACTGTTTTTT.

This clone was seen only once. The genes are TRBV5-6 and TRBJ1-3; D call uncertain. The CDR3 consists of 14 residues. Looked up from germline, CDR1 is SGHDT and CDR2 is YYEEEE. The V end was cut by 3 bases, the J end by 0 bases, with 7 bases between. This chain's CDR3 is CASSSQSSGNTIYF. In nucleotides, the CDR3 is TGTGCCAGCAGCTCTCAGAGCTCTGGAAACACCATATATTTT.

In nucleotides, the CDR3 is TGTGCCAGTAACCCTTCTTACAGGGGGCTTGAAGGTGAAAAACTGTTTTTT. Translation: CASNPSYRGLEGEKLFF. The rearrangement uses TRBV19 and TRBJ1-4; 9 bases map to TRBD1. This CDR3 is 17 amino acids long. V shed 7 bases, J shed 7 bases, and the junction held 16 bases outside the gene matches. CDR1 LNHDA and CDR2 SQIVND come from the germline V gene (reference sequence).

The rearrangement uses TRBV3-1 (or the pseudogene TRBV3-2) and TRBJ2-3, with no clear D. The germline V and J ends were trimmed by 0 bases and 5 bases, with 12 bases remaining between them. CDR3 length: 15 residues. Germline loops: CDR1 LGHDT, CDR2 YNNKEL (reference sequence). CDR3 bases: TGTGCCAGCAGCCAAGATGATTATGGTGAAGATACGCAGTATTTT. This gives the protein CASSQDDYGEDTQYF.

This rearrangement joins TRBV4-2 to TRBJ2-3; 7 nucleotides match TRBD2. The CDR3 sequence is 15 residues long. With V trimmed by 1 base and J by 2 bases, 3 bases remained unmatched. Per the germline V gene, CDR1 is LGHNA and CDR2 is YNFKEQ. The CDR3 loop reads CASSQGTSHTDTQYF. CDR3 nucleotide sequence: TGTGCCAGCAGCCAAGGGACTAGTCACACAGATACGCAGTATTTT.

This sequence joins TRBV15 and TRBJ1-3, with 10 bases that match TRBD1. Germline V lookup: CDR1 LNHNV, CDR2 YYDKDF (reference sequence). With 0 bases clipped from V and 3 bases from J, the junction kept 2 bases outside the gene matches. CDR3 length equals 16 residues. The CDR3 DNA reads as TGTGCCACCAGCAGAGAAGACAGGGGGCTTGGAAACACCATATATTTT. Its protein product is CATSREDRGLGNTIYF. Using reference TRBV15 and TRBJ1-3 for the parts outside the CDR3, the full variable domain is DAMVIQNPRYQVTQFGKPVTLSCSQTLNHNVMYWYQQKSSQAPKLLFHYYDKDFNNEADTPDNFQSRRPNTSFCFLDIRSPGLGDTAMYLCATSREDRGLGNTIYFGEGSWLTVV.

The chain joins TRBV9 to TRBJ1-2; D is perhaps TRBD1 (6 bases). CDR1 is SGDLS and CDR2 is YYNGEE in the germline V gene. V shed 4 bases and J shed 6 bases, with 22 bases lying between them. There are 16 residues in the CDR3. CDR3 amino acids: CASSPSQGSRLDGYTF. The CDR3 DNA reads as TGTGCCAGCAGCCCGAGCCAGGGGAGCCGGTTGGATGGCTACACCTTC.